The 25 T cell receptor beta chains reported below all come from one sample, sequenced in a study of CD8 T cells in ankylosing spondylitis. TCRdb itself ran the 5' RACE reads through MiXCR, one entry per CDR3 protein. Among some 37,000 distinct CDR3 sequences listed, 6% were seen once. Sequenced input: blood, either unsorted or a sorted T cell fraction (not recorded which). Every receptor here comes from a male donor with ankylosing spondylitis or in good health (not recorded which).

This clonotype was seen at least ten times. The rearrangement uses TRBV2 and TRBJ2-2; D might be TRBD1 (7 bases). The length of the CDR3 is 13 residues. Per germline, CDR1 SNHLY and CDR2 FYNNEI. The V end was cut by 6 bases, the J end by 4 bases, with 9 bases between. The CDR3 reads CASRRDSTGELFF. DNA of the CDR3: TGTGCCAGCAGGCGGGACAGCACCGGGGAGCTGTTTTTT.

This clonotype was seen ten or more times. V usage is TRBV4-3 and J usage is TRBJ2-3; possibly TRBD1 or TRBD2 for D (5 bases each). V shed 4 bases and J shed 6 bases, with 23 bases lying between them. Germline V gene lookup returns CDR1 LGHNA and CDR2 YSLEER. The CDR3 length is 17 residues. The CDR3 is CASSPLAAGQKGDTQYF. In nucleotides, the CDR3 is TGCGCCAGCAGCCCCCTTGCGGCGGGCCAAAAGGGGGATACGCAGTATTTT.

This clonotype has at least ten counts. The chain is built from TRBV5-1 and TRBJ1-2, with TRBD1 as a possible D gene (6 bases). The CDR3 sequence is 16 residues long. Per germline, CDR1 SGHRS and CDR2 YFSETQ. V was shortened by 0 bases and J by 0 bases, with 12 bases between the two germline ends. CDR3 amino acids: CASSLARGGSNYGYTF. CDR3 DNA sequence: TGCGCCAGCAGCTTGGCACGCGGGGGCTCTAACTATGGCTACACCTTC.

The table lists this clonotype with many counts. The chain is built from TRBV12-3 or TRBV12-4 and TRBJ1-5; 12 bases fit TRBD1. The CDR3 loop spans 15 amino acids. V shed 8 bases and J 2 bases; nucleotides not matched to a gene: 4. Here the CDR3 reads CASGTGGYGNQPQHF. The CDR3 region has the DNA TGTGCCAGCGGGACAGGGGGCTACGGCAATCAGCCCCAGCATTTT.

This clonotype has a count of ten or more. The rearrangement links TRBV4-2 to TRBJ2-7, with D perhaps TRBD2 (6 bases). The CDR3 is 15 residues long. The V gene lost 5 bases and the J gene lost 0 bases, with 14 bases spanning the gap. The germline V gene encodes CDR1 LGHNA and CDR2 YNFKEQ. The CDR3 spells CASSLRDDSSYEQYF. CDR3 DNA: TGTGCCAGCAGCTTGCGGGACGACAGCTCCTACGAGCAGTACTTC.

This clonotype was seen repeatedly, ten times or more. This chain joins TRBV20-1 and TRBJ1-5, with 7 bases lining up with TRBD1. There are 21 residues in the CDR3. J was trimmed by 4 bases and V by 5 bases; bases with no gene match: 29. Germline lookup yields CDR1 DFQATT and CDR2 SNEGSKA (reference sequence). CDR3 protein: CSASLRQSGRGIIQNNQPQHF. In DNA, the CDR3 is TGCAGTGCTTCCCTCCGTCAGTCTGGCAGGGGGATCATTCAAAATAATCAGCCCCAGCATTTT.

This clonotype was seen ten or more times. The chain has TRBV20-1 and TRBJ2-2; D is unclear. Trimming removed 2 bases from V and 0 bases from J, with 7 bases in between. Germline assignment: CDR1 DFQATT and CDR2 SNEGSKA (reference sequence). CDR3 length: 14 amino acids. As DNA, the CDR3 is TGCAGTGCTAGAACAAGAACGAACACCGGGGAGCTGTTTTTT. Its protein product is CSARTRTNTGELFF.

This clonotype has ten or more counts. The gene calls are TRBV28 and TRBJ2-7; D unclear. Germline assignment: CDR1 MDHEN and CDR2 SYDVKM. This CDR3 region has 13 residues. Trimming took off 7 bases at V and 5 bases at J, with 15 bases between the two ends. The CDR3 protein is CASTLVAENEQYF. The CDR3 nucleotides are TGTGCCAGCACCCTAGTAGCCGAAAACGAGCAGTACTTC.

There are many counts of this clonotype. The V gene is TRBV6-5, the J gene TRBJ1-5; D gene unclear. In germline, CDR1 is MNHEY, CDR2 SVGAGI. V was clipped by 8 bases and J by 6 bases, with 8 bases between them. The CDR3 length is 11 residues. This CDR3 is CASGKGQPQHF. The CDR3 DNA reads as TGTGCCAGCGGAAAGGGTCAGCCCCAGCATTTT.

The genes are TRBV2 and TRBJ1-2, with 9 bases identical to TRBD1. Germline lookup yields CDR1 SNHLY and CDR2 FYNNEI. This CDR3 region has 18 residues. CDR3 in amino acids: CTCSLGRDRAARYYGYTF. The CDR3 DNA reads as TGTACCTGCAGTTTAGGACGGGACAGGGCAGCGAGGTACTATGGCTACACCTTC.

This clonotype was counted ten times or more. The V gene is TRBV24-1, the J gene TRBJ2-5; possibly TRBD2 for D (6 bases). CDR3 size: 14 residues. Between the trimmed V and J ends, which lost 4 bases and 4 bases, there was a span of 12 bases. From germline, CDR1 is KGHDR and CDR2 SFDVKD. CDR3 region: CATSDGGGRETQYF. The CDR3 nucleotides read TGTGCCACCAGTGACGGTGGGGGGAGAGAGACCCAGTACTTC.

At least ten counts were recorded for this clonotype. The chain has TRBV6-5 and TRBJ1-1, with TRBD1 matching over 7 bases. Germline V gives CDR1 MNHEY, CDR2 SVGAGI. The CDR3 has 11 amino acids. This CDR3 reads CSVSRGEGAFF. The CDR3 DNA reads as TGTTCCGTCTCCAGGGGGGAAGGGGCTTTCTTT.

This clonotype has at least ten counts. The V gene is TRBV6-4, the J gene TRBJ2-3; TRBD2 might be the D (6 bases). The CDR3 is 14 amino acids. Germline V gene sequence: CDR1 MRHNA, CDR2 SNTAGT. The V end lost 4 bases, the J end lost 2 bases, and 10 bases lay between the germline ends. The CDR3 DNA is TGTGCCAGCAGTGTCGGGGGACCCACAGATACGCAGTATTTT. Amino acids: CASSVGGPTDTQYF.

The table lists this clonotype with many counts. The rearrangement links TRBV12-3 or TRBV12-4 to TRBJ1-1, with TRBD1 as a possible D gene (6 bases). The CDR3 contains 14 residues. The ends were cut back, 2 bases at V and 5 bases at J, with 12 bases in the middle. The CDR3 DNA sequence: TGTGCCAGCAGTTTATTCACAGGGAGAACTGAAGCTTTCTTT. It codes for CASSLFTGRTEAFF.

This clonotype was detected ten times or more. The CDR3 nucleotides read TGCAGCGTTGATTTTCCAGGGGGAGCGAACACTGAAGCTTTCTTT. Amino acids: CSVDFPGGANTEAFF. The genes are TRBV29-1 and TRBJ1-1; 7 bases align to TRBD1. This CDR3 region has 15 residues. Germline CDR1 is SQVTM and CDR2 is ANQGSEA. The V segment lost 3 bases and the J segment 1 base; nucleotides outside the gene matches: 8.

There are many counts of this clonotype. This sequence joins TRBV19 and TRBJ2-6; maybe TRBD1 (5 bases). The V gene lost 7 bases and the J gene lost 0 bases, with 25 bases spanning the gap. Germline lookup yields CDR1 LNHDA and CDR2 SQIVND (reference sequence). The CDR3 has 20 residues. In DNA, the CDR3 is TGTGCCAGTACCCCAATGGGGCCGACATTTTCGAGCTCTGGGGCCAACGTCCTGACTTTC. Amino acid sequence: CASTPMGPTFSSSGANVLTF.

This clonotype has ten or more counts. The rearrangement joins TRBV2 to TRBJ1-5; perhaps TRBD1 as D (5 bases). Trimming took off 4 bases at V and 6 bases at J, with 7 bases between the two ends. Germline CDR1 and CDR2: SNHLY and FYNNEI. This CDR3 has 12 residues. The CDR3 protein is CASSGDPQPQHF. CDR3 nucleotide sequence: TGTGCCAGCAGTGGGGACCCTCAGCCCCAGCATTTT.

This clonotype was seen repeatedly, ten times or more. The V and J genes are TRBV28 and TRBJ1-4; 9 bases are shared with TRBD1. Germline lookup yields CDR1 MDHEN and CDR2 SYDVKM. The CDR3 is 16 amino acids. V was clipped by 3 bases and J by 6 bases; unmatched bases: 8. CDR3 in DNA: TGTGCCAGCAGTTTCCCTCGAACAGGGGGCGATGAAAAACTGTTTTTT. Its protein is CASSFPRTGGDEKLFF.

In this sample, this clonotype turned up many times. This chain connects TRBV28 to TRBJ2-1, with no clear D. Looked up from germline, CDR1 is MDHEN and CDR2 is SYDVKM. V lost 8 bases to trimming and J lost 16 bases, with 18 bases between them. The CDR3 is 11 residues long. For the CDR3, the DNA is TGTGCCAGCTTTAATCCCCGGAGCACCTTCTTC. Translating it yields CASFNPRSTFF.

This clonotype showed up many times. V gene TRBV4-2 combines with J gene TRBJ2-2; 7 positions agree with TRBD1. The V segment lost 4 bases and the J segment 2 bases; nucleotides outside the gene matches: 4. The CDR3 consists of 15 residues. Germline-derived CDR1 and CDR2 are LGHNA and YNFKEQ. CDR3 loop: CASSLRDSNTGELFF. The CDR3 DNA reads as TGTGCCAGCAGCCTCCGGGACAGCAACACCGGGGAGCTGTTTTTT.

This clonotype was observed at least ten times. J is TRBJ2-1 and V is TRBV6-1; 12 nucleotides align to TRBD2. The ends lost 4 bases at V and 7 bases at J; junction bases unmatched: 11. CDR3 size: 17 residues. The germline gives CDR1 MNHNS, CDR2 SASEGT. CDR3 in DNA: TGTGCCAGCAGTGGGACTAGCGGGACGGTGGAACCTAATGAGCAGTTCTTC. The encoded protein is CASSGTSGTVEPNEQFF.

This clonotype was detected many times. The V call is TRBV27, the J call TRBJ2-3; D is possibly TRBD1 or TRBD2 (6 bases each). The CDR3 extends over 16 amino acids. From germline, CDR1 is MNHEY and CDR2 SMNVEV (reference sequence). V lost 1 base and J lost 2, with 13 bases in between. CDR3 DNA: TGTGCCAGCAGTTTATGGGGGGCCAGAATCACAGATACGCAGTATTTT. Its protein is CASSLWGARITDTQYF.

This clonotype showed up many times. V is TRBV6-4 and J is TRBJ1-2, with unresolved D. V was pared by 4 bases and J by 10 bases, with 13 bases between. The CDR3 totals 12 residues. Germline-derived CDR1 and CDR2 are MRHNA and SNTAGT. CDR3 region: CASSVDGVFYTF. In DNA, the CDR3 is TGTGCCAGCAGTGTGGATGGGGTTTTCTACACCTTC.

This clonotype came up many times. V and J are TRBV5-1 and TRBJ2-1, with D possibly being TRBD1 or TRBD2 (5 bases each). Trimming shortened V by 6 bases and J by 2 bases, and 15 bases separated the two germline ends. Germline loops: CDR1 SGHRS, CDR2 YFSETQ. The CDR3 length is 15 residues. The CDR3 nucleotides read TGCGCCAGCATCAAGGACGAGGGGACCTACAATGAGCAGTTCTTC. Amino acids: CASIKDEGTYNEQFF.

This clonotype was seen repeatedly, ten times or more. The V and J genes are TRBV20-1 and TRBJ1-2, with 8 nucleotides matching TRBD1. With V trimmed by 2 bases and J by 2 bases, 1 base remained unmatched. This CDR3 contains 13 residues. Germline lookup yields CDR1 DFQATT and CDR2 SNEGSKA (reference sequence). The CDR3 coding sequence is TGCAGTGCTAGACAGGGGGCGAACTATGGCTACACCTTC. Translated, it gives CSARQGANYGYTF.